This TCR beta chain derives from a study of CD8 T cells in ankylosing spondylitis. Trimming stripped 2 bases from V and 6 bases from J, with 7 bases between. The CDR3 is made up of 12 amino acids. Germline-derived CDR1 and CDR2 are KGHDR and SFDVKD. There are many counts of this clonotype. No antigen is known for it. Regarding the study as a whole: Disease-linked clones reportedly concentrated significantly in matched ankylosing spondylitis synovial fluid.

TCRdb analysed the 5' RACE reads with MiXCR anew, one entry per CDR3 protein. Here the sample spans 150,000 to 200,000 distinct CDR3 sequences, roughly 10% being singletons. Sequencing was done on a sample of blood, either unsorted or a sorted T cell fraction (not recorded which). The receptor was isolated from a male donor with ankylosing spondylitis or in good health (not recorded which). The gene calls are TRBV24-1 and TRBJ2-7, with D unclear. The CDR3 reads CATSDSASEQYF. The DNA for the CDR3 is TGTGCCACCAGTGATTCTGCTAGCGAGCAGTACTTC.